This entry lists 12 T cell receptor beta chains sequenced from one sample in a study of blood T cell repertoires in COVID-19. TCRdb's copy holds only in-frame clones and misses some; the assay was immunoSEQ multiplex PCR. The sample records hundreds of thousands of clones, approximately 84% being singletons. Sequenced sample: peripheral blood. The receptors were gathered from a woman at least 80 years old with acute or convalescent COVID-19.

This sequence joins TRBV21-1 and TRBJ1-6. TRBV21-1 is listed as a pseudogene. The CDR3 consists of 14 residues. The CDR3, as DNA: TGTGCCAGTCCGGGGGGGGCGGAGAATTCACCCCTCCACTTT. The encoded protein is CASPGGAENSPLHF.

The chain couples TRBV6-6 to TRBJ2-1; 10 bases agree with TRBD2. This CDR3 is 18 amino acids long. Germline-derived CDR1 and CDR2 are MNHNY and SVGAGI (reference sequence). Trimming at V came to 5 bases and at J to 0 bases, leaving 10 bases not matched to a gene. DNA for the CDR3: TGTGCCAGCAGTAGATCGGGTCCTAGCGGGAGCTCCTACAATGAGCAGTTCTTC. This gives the protein CASSRSGPSGSSYNEQFF.

CDR3 nucleotides: TGTGCCAGCAGCTTTAGGACAGGGATCACTGAAGCTTTCTTT. Translation: CASSFRTGITEAFF. The chain couples TRBV7-8 to TRBJ1-1, with 8 bases matching TRBD1. Per germline, CDR1 SGHVS and CDR2 FQNEAQ. J gave up 4 bases and V 3 bases, and 4 bases lay outside the gene matches. The CDR3 runs to 14 residues.

The CDR3 spells CASSLTGGRTGELFF. The CDR3 DNA reads as TGTGCCAGCAGCTTAACAGGGGGCCGGACCGGGGAGCTGTTTTTT. This chain uses TRBV7-9 with TRBJ2-2, with TRBD1 identical over 9 bases. Germline assignment: CDR1 SEHNR and CDR2 FQNEAQ (reference sequence). The CDR3 runs to 15 residues. After removal of 2 bases from V and 5 bases from J, the junction contained 3 bases not matched to a gene.

This chain joins TRBV12-3 or TRBV12-4 and TRBJ2-7; 9 bases map to TRBD1. The CDR3 covers 13 residues. The V and J ends lost 5 bases and 6 bases, in that order; junction bases with no gene match: 5. The CDR3 sequence: CASSRTGVGEQYF. For the CDR3, the DNA is TGTGCCAGCAGTAGGACAGGGGTCGGCGAGCAGTACTTC.

This clone was seen a few times. The rearrangement joins TRBV10-1 to TRBJ2-7, with D possibly TRBD1 on 5 matching bases. Germline CDR1 is WNHNN and CDR2 is SYGVQD (reference sequence). V was clipped by 1 base and J by 5 bases, with 12 bases between them. The CDR3 has 14 amino acids. The CDR3 loop reads CASSEFGATHEQYF. The CDR3 DNA is TGCGCCAGCAGTGAGTTTGGGGCCACCCACGAGCAGTACTTC.

Only a few counts were recorded for this clone. This chain joins TRBV7-2 and TRBJ2-3; tentative D call: TRBD2 (6 bases). Per germline, CDR1 SGHTA and CDR2 FQGNSA. CDR3 size: 17 residues. Trimming removed 1 base from V and 4 bases from J, with 18 bases in between. CDR3 DNA: TGTGCCAGCAGCTTAGATCTTCCAGCGGGTACCGCAGATACGCAGTATTTT. Translation gives CASSLDLPAGTADTQYF. Using reference TRBV7-2 and TRBJ2-3 for the parts outside the CDR3, the full variable domain is GAGVSQSPSNKVTEKGKDVELRCDPISGHTALYWYRQSLGQGLEFLIYFQGNSAPDKSGLPSDRFSAERTGGSVSTLTIQRTQQEDSAVYLCASSLDLPAGTADTQYFGPGTRLTVL.

The chain has TRBV28 and TRBJ2-1, with D uncertain. The germline V gene encodes CDR1 MDHEN and CDR2 SYDVKM. V gave up 2 bases and J gave up 6 bases, with 5 bases separating them. The CDR3 has 12 residues. This CDR3 is CASSLSLNEQFF. CDR3 sequence (DNA): TGTGCCAGCAGTTTAAGCCTCAATGAGCAGTTCTTC.

The rearrangement joins TRBV5-1 to TRBJ2-1, with 11 bases lining up with TRBD2. The germline gives CDR1 SGHRS, CDR2 YFSETQ. The ends lost 4 bases at V and 7 bases at J; junction bases unmatched: 10. The CDR3 contains 16 residues. DNA of the CDR3: TGCGCCAGCAGCAGCAATAGCGGGGGGGCTGATAATGAGCAGTTCTTC. It yields the protein CASSSNSGGADNEQFF. Variable domain in full (rest from reference TRBV5-1 and TRBJ2-1): KAGVTQTPRYLIKTRGQQVTLSCSPISGHRSVSWYQQTPGQGLQFLFEYFSETQRNKGNFPGRFSGRQFSNSRSEMNVSTLELGDSALYLCASSSNSGGADNEQFFGPGTRLTVL.

This rearrangement joins TRBV7-9 to TRBJ2-7, with a possible D match to TRBD1 (5 bases). V lost 7 bases and J 7 bases, leaving 20 bases between the germline ends. The CDR3 spans 14 residues. The V gene's germline CDR1 is SEHNR and CDR2 FQNEAQ (reference sequence). For the CDR3, the DNA is TGTGCCAGCACGGTCCACGCCGGTGGGGCAGAGCAGTACTTC. Its protein product is CASTVHAGGAEQYF.

The chain employs TRBV6-4 and TRBJ1-6; 7 nucleotides match TRBD1. In germline, CDR1 is MRHNA, CDR2 SNTAGT. V trimming: 6 bases; J trimming: 9 bases; junction bases outside the gene matches: 11. The CDR3 extends over 15 amino acids. The CDR3, as DNA: TGTGCCAGCAGGCCCCCCGGGACAGACAGTTCACCCCTCCACTTT. Amino acid sequence: CASRPPGTDSSPLHF.

This sequence joins TRBV7-8 and TRBJ2-3; no definite D call. Trimming cost V 2 bases and J 0 bases, with 6 bases left between them. There are 14 residues in the CDR3. Germline CDR1 is SGHVS and CDR2 is FQNEAQ. The CDR3 reads CASSLTLSTDTQYF. As DNA, the CDR3 is TGTGCCAGCAGCTTAACACTAAGCACAGATACGCAGTATTTT.